Listed below are T cell receptor beta chains from one sample, sequenced in a study of tumor-infiltrating lymphocytes in primary liver carcinoma. One entry per CDR3 protein results from TCRdb running MiXCR on the multiplex PCR reads. The table has approximately 37,000 distinct CDR3 sequences, 74% seen once. Sequences were obtained from liver tumor tissue from sampling region 4. These TCRs come from a middle-aged man with primary liver carcinoma and hepatitis B virus infection. Each CDR3 is given with its conserved first and last residue. Each record gives: clone size, D gene, V gene, J gene, CDR3 DNA, CDR3 protein. D genes are given only for firm matches. Part of the rows lack a size; the others show once, few, many or a class for expanded clones.

clone size: -; D gene: -; V gene: TRBV6-1; J gene: TRBJ2-7; CDR3 DNA: TGTGCCAGCAGTGGAACGTGTGTGCAGTACTTC; CDR3 protein: CASSGTCVQYF
clone size: -; D gene: -; V gene: TRBV12-3/TRBV12-4; J gene: TRBJ2-5; CDR3 DNA: TGTGACAGCAGCGGAAGCGGGACAGAGACCCAGTATTTC; CDR3 protein: CDSSGSGTETQYF
clone size: -; D gene: TRBD2; V gene: TRBV11-2; J gene: TRBJ2-7; CDR3 DNA: TGTGCCAGCAGCTCTAGCGGGGACTCCTACGAACAGTACTTC; CDR3 protein: CASSSSGDSYEQYF
clone size: medium-sized; D gene: -; V gene: TRBV7-9; J gene: TRBJ2-1; CDR3 DNA: TGTGCCAGCAGCCTTGGGTCCTACAATGAGCAGTTCTTC; CDR3 protein: CASSLGSYNEQFF
clone size: -; D gene: TRBD1; V gene: TRBV5-1; J gene: TRBJ2-7; CDR3 DNA: TGCGTCAGCAGCCCGGGACAGGGGGCGGTCTCCTATGAGCAGTACTTC; CDR3 protein: CVSSPGQGAVSYEQYF
clone size: few; D gene: TRBD2; V gene: TRBV6-9; J gene: TRBJ2-1; CDR3 DNA: TGTGCTAGCAGTTATTCCGCGGGAGGGCCCGATCGGGGCTCCTACAATGAGCAGTTCTTC; CDR3 protein: CASSYSAGGPDRGSYNEQFF
clone size: -; D gene: -; V gene: TRBV29-1; J gene: TRBJ2-4; CDR3 DNA: TGCAGCGTTGAAGGGTTGGACAGCCTAGCCAAAAACATTCAGTACTTC; CDR3 protein: CSVEGLDSLAKNIQYF
clone size: -; D gene: -; V gene: TRBV29-1; J gene: TRBJ2-3; CDR3 DNA: TGCAGCGCTACGGCCCAGGGCGTCACAGATACTCAGTATTTT; CDR3 protein: CSATAQGVTDTQYF
clone size: -; D gene: TRBD1; V gene: TRBV19; J gene: TRBJ2-4; CDR3 DNA: TGTGCCAGTAGTATCGAGACAGGGGGTGGGATGGACAAAAACATTCAGTACTTC; CDR3 protein: CASSIETGGGMDKNIQYF
clone size: once; D gene: -; V gene: TRBV2; J gene: TRBJ2-5; CDR3 DNA: TGTGCCAGCACTGAATTTTCCGCATACAAAGAGACCCAGTACTTC; CDR3 protein: CASTEFSAYKETQYF
clone size: -; D gene: -; V gene: TRBV12-3/TRBV12-4; J gene: TRBJ2-5; CDR3 DNA: TGTGCCAGCGGTCCCGCCGGGGTTAAAGGGACCCAGTACTTC; CDR3 protein: CASGPAGVKGTQYF
clone size: -; D gene: -; V gene: TRBV5-1; J gene: TRBJ1-1; CDR3 DNA: TGCGCCAGCAGTTTGCATACAGGGATGAACACTGAAGCCTTCTTT; CDR3 protein: CASSLHTGMNTEAFF
clone size: -; D gene: -; V gene: TRBV2; J gene: TRBJ2-7; CDR3 DNA: TGTGCCAGCAGTCTGATAGGTCTCGCAGCCCACGAGCAGTACTTC; CDR3 protein: CASSLIGLAAHEQYF
clone size: -; D gene: TRBD1; V gene: TRBV11-2; J gene: TRBJ2-4; CDR3 DNA: TGTGCCAGCGGCACCGGGACAGAGGACAACATTCAGTACTTC; CDR3 protein: CASGTGTEDNIQYF
clone size: -; D gene: -; V gene: TRBV11-2; J gene: TRBJ2-4; CDR3 DNA: TGTGCCGGCACCACTTCGGCGATAGCCAAAAACATTCAGTATTTC; CDR3 protein: CAGTTSAIAKNIQYF
clone size: -; D gene: TRBD1; V gene: TRBV11-1; J gene: TRBJ2-3; CDR3 DNA: TGTGCCAGCAGCCCGAGACAGGGATTGACAGATAGGCGGTATTTT; CDR3 protein: CASSPRQGLTDRRYF
clone size: -; D gene: -; V gene: TRBV11-1; J gene: TRBJ1-2; CDR3 DNA: TGTGCCAGTAGCTTGGTCCATAACTATAGCTACGCCTTC; CDR3 protein: CASSLVHNYSYAF
clone size: many; D gene: -; V gene: TRBV11-2; J gene: TRBJ2-1; CDR3 DNA: TGTGCCAGCAGCACCGGGCCCTACGGGGTTTACAATGAGCAGTTCTTC; CDR3 protein: CASSTGPYGVYNEQFF
clone size: once; D gene: -; V gene: TRBV11-2; J gene: TRBJ2-1; CDR3 DNA: TGTGCCAGCATCCCGATGATTGAGGCCTCACAATTCTTC; CDR3 protein: CASIPMIEASQFF
clone size: -; D gene: -; V gene: TRBV30; J gene: TRBJ1-2; CDR3 DNA: TGTGACTGGAGGCTACAGGGAGCGCAGGGCTACACCTTC; CDR3 protein: CDWRLQGAQGYTF
clone size: -; D gene: TRBD1; V gene: TRBV28; J gene: TRBJ2-2; CDR3 DNA: TGTGCCAGCAGTGTGAGGACAGGGAGGACCTGGGAGCTGTTTTTT; CDR3 protein: CASSVRTGRTWELFF
clone size: few; D gene: TRBD1; V gene: TRBV29-1; J gene: TRBJ2-2; CDR3 DNA: TGCAGCATTGAAGGGTTGGACAGGGTGGGCACCGGTGAGTTGTTTTTT; CDR3 protein: CSIEGLDRVGTGELFF
clone size: -; D gene: TRBD2; V gene: TRBV6-1; J gene: TRBJ2-7; CDR3 DNA: TGTGCCAGTACGAGTAGCGGGAGCCTCATCTACGAGCAGTACTTC; CDR3 protein: CASTSSGSLIYEQYF